These T cell receptor beta chains were read from a single sample in a study of CXCR3-negative and CXCR3-positive naive CD8 T cells. TCRdb re-called the 5' RACE reads and catalogs CDR3 proteins one per entry, DNA excluded. The sample yields 120,000 or so distinct CDR3 sequences, of which the top ten take up about 0.61%. Sample: naive CXCR3+ CD8+ T cells from blood. The receptors come from a human donor in good health. Some clones in this sample may be carry-over from other donors' samples. CDR3s include the opening cysteine and the closing phenylalanine or tryptophan.

CDR3 protein	CDR3 length	J gene	V gene
CASSQDQMAGGPGGEQYF	18	TRBJ2-7	TRBV4-3
CSVEDGGMWSAKNIQYF	17	TRBJ2-4	TRBV29-1
CASSPGTTEAFF	12	TRBJ1-1	TRBV5-1
CASRPSGDNEQFF	13	TRBJ2-1	TRBV7-3
CSASSVDRANQPQHF	15	TRBJ1-5	TRBV20-1
CASSFYQTGDGYTF	14	TRBJ1-2	TRBV7-9
CSATAGEPTYEQYF	14	TRBJ2-7	TRBV20-1
CASSQELGHTNSPLHF	16	TRBJ1-6	TRBV4-1
CASRRVVGELFF	12	TRBJ2-2	TRBV27
CASSLADHEQYF	12	TRBJ2-7	TRBV7-9
CSVEERDQLTYEQYF	15	TRBJ2-7	TRBV29-1
CASQPPTTVQETQYF	15	TRBJ2-5	TRBV11-2
CASSRLPPMNAEAFF	15	TRBJ1-1	TRBV7-9
CSATPLVRTGLETQYF	16	TRBJ2-5	TRBV20-1
CASSQGQSYQETQYF	15	TRBJ2-5	TRBV4-1
CASSPGREFGQYF	13	TRBJ2-7	TRBV4-2
CASSTGFEQYF	11	TRBJ2-7	TRBV19
CASSPYVDLTRDEKLFF	17	TRBJ1-4	TRBV7-2
CSVEDRQGDNEQFF	14	TRBJ2-1	TRBV29-1
CASSNIPGQGDTIYF	15	TRBJ1-3	TRBV7-2
CASSVGIANNEQFF	14	TRBJ2-1	TRBV9
CSALALVAGGGETQYF	16	TRBJ2-5	TRBV20-1
CATVTHGRPGEAFF	14	TRBJ1-1	TRBV6-6
CASSVEYSMNTEAFF	15	TRBJ1-1	TRBV9
CSARGLAGGPYEQYF	15	TRBJ2-7	TRBV20-1
CASSPGIGGRQAETQYF	17	TRBJ2-5	TRBV7-2
CASSLMGGSYEQYF	14	TRBJ2-7	TRBV5-1
CASGGLAGANEQFF	14	TRBJ2-1	TRBV4-2
CASSQDPQGAPNTEAFF	17	TRBJ1-1	TRBV4-3
CASSSLTSGEGKDTQYF	17	TRBJ2-3	TRBV28
CASIPREGTDGYTF	14	TRBJ1-2	TRBV5-2
CASSSTGQGEDHEQYF	16	TRBJ2-7	TRBV19
CATSSPPGPEQYF	13	TRBJ2-7	TRBV15
CASSLRDYNTGELFF	15	TRBJ2-2	TRBV7-9
CATSRDGGSEQFF	13	TRBJ2-1	TRBV15
CSVEDPGYEQYF	12	TRBJ2-7	TRBV29-1
CATSREPPLWGALGGNNEQFF	21	TRBJ2-1	TRBV15
CSARDPLGTGTYEQYF	16	TRBJ2-7	TRBV20-1
CASSPRLVNTGELFF	15	TRBJ2-2	TRBV9
CASSRTRNTEAFF	13	TRBJ1-1	TRBV12-3/TRBV12-4
CSVVLGMNTEAFF	13	TRBJ1-1	TRBV29-1
CASSQGRIQETQYF	14	TRBJ2-5	TRBV4-1
CASSSRTGSLYNEQFF	16	TRBJ2-1	TRBV21-1
CASSADRGLTYEQYF	15	TRBJ2-7	TRBV7-9
CATSGLENTEAFF	13	TRBJ1-1	TRBV15
CASAYGSGTYEQYF	14	TRBJ2-7	TRBV6-5
CASRIGTGDYEQYF	14	TRBJ2-7	TRBV19
CASSPPGSSYEQYF	14	TRBJ2-7	TRBV7-9
CAISESTGTPSYEQYF	16	TRBJ2-7	TRBV10-3
CASSSFGLTYEQYF	14	TRBJ2-7	TRBV7-2
CASSGGTSVSYEQYF	15	TRBJ2-7	TRBV12-3/TRBV12-4
CASSQDSPEQFF	12	TRBJ2-1	TRBV4-1
CSVETSGSYGYTF	13	TRBJ1-2	TRBV29-1
CSAGGRGADTQYF	13	TRBJ2-3	TRBV20-1
CASTILGSGELFF	13	TRBJ2-2	TRBV2
CASSPRDRDFSSTDTQYF	18	TRBJ2-3	TRBV11-3